This T cell receptor (beta chain) was observed in a study of CD8 T cells in ankylosing spondylitis. TCRdb re-analysed the 5' RACE reads in MiXCR, keeping a single row per CDR3 protein. The sample has some 130,000 distinct CDR3 sequences; about an eighth are singletons. This clonotype was detected many times. Its target is unknown. General study points: Made up of eight or nine highly homologous variants, a TCR beta motif appeared characteristic of ankylosing spondylitis blood.

Germline V gene sequence: CDR1 KGHDR, CDR2 SFDVKD. V shed 0 bases and J 7 bases; nucleotides not matched to a gene: 5. This CDR3 has 16 amino acids. What was sequenced was blood, either unsorted or a sorted T cell fraction (not recorded which). This sequence was found in a female donor with ankylosing spondylitis or in good health (not recorded which). This chain uses TRBV24-1 with TRBJ2-1, with 10 bases matching TRBD2. CDR3 nucleotides: TGTGCCACCAGTGATTTGGGAGCGGGAGGGTGGAATGAGCAGTTCTTC. It codes for CATSDLGAGGWNEQFF.